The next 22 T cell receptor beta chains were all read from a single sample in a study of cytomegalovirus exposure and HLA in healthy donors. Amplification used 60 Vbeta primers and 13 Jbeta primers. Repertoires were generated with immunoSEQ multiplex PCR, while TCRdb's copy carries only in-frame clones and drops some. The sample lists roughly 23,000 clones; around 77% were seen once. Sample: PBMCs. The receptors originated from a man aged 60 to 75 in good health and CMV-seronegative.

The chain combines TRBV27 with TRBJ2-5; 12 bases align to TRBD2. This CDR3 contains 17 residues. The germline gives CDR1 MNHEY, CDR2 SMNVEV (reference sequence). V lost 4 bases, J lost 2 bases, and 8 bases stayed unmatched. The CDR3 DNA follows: TGTGCCAGCAGTTCCCCGACTAGCGGGGGCCTGCAAGAGACCCAGTACTTC. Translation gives CASSSPTSGGLQETQYF.

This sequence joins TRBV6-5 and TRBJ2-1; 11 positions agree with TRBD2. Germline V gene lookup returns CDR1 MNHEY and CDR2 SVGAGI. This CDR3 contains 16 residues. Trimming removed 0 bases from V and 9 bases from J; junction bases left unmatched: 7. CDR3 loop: CASSYSSSGGRGEQFF. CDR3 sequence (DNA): TGTGCCAGCAGTTACTCCTCTAGCGGGGGGAGAGGTGAGCAGTTCTTC.

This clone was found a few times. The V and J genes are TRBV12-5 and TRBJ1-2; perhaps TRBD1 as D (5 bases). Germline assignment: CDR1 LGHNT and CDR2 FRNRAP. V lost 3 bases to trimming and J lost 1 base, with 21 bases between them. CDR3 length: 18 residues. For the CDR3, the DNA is TGTGCTAGTGGTTTTGGTTTTTTGGGGGGGGAGATTAACTATGGCTACACCTTC. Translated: CASGFGFLGGEINYGYTF.

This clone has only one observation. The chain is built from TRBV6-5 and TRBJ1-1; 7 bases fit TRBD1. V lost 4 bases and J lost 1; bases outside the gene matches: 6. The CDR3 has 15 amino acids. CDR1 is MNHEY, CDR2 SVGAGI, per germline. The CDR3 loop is CASSSTGLKNTEAFF. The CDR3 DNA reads TGTGCCAGCAGTTCGACAGGGCTTAAGAACACTGAAGCTTTCTTT.

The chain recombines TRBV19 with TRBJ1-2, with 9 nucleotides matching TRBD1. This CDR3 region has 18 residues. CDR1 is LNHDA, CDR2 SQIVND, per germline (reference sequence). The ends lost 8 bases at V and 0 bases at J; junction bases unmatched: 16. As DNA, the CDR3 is TGTGCCAGTTCCGCTCGGACAGGGGCACTATTTACTAACTATGGCTACACCTTC. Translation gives CASSARTGALFTNYGYTF.

The CDR3 loop is CASSFRGRDYGYTF. As DNA, the CDR3 is TGTGCCAGCAGCTTTAGGGGGCGCGACTATGGCTACACCTTC. The V and J genes are TRBV7-2 and TRBJ1-2; 7 nucleotides align to TRBD1. The V gene's germline CDR1 is SGHTA and CDR2 FQGNSA. V shed 3 bases, J shed 3 bases, and the junction held 4 bases outside the gene matches. CDR3 length equals 14 residues.

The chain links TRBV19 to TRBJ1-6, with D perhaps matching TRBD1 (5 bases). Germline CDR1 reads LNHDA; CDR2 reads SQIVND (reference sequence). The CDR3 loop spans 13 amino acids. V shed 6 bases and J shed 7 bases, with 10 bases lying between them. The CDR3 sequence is CASRRTPNSPLHF. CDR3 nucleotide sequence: TGTGCCAGTAGAAGGACACCCAATTCACCCCTCCACTTT.

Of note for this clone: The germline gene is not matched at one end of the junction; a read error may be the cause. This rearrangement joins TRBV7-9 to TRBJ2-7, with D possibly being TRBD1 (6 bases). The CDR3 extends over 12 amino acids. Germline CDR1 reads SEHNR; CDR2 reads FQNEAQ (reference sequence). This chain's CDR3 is CASSLGTVPPCF. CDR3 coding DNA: TGTGCCAGCAGCTTAGGGACAGTCCCCCCGTGCTTC.

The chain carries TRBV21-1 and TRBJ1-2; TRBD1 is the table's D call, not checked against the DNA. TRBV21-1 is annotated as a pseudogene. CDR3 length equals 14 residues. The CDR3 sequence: CASSVGSPLGGYTF. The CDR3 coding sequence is TGTGCCAGCAGCGTGGGCAGCCCCTTGGGTGGCTACACCTTC.

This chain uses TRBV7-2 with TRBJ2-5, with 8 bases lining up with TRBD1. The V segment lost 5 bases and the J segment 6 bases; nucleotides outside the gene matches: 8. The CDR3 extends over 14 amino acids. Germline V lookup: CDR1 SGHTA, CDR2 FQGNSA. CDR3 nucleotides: TGTGCCAGCAGCAACGGACAGGGTGAGAAGACCCAGTACTTC. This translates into CASSNGQGEKTQYF. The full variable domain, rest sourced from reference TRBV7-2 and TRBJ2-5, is GAGVSQSPSNKVTEKGKDVELRCDPISGHTALYWYRQSLGQGLEFLIYFQGNSAPDKSGLPSDRFSAERTGGSVSTLTIQRTQQEDSAVYLCASSNGQGEKTQYFGPGTRLLVL.

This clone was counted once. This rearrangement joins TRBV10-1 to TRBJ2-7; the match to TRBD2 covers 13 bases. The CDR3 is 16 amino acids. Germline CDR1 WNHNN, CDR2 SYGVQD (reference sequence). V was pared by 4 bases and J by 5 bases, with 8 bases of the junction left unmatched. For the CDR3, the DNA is TGCGCCAGCAGTGCCATAACTAGCGGGAGGGTCCACGAGCAGTACTTC. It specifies CASSAITSGRVHEQYF.

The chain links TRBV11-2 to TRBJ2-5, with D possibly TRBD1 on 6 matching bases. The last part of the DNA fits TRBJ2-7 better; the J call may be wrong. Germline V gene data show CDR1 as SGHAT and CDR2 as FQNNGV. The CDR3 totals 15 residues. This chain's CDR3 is CASSSLRDKSYEQYF. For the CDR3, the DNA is TGTGCCAGCAGCTCCCTCCGGGACAAGTCCTACGAGCAGTACTTC.

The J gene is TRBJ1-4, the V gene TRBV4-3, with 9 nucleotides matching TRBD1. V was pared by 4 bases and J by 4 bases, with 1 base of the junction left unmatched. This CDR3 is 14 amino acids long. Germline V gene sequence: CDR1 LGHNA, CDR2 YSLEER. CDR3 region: CASSLGQGNEKLFF. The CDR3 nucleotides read TGCGCCAGCAGCCTGGGACAGGGTAATGAAAAACTGTTTTTT.

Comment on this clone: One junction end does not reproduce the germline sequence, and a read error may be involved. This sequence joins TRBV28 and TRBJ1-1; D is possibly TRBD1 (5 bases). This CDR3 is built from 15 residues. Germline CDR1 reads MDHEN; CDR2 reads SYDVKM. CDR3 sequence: CPSSLIGRVNTEAFF. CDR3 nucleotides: TGTCCCAGCAGTTTAATAGGCAGGGTGAACACTGAAGCTTTCTTT.

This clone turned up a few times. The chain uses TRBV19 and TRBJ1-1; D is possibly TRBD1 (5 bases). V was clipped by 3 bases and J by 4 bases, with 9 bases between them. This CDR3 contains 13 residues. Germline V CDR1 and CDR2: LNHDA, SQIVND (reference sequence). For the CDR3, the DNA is TGTGCCAGTAGTATCAGGGTTTCCACTGAAGCTTTCTTT. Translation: CASSIRVSTEAFF. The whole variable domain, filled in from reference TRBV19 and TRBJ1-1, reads DGGITQSPKYLFRKEGQNVTLSCEQNLNHDAMYWYRQDPGQGLRLIYYSQIVNDFQKGDIAEGYSVSREKKESFPLTVTSAQKNPTAFYLCASSIRVSTEAFFGQGTRLTVV.

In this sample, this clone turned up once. This CDR3 is CAISERHLNTEAFF. In DNA, the CDR3 is TGTGCCATCAGCGAGAGACACCTGAACACTGAAGCTTTCTTT. The V call is TRBV10-3, the J call TRBJ1-1; no clear D gene. Germline V gene sequence: CDR1 ENHRY, CDR2 SYGVKD. Trimming took 6 bases from V and 0 from J, leaving 11 bases between them. This CDR3 spans 14 amino acids.

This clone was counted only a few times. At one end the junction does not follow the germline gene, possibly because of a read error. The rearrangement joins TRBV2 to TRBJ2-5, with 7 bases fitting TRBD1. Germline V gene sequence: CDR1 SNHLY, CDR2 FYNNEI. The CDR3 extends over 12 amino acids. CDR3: CAGRGQQETQYF. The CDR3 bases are TGTGCCGGCAGGGGACAGCAAGAGACCCAGTACTTC. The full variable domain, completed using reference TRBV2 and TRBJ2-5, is EPEVTQTPSHQVTQMGQEVILRCVPISNHLYFYWYRQILGQKVEFLVSFYNNEISEKSEIFDDQFSVERPDGSNFTLKIRSTKLEDSAMYFCAGRGQQETQYFGPGTRLLVL.

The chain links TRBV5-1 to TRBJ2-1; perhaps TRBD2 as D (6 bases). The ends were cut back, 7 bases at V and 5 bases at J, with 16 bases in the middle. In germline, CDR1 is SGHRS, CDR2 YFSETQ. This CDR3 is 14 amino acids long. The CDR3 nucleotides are TGCGCCAGCCTGCGGGGCGGAGGAAACAATGAGCAGTTCTTC. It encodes CASLRGGGNNEQFF.

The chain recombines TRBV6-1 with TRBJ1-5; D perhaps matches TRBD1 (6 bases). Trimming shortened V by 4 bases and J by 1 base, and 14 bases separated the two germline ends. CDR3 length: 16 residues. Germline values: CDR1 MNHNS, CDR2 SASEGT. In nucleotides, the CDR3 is TGTGCCAGCAGTGTAATCCGGGACACAAGCAATCAGCCCCAGCATTTT. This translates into CASSVIRDTSNQPQHF.

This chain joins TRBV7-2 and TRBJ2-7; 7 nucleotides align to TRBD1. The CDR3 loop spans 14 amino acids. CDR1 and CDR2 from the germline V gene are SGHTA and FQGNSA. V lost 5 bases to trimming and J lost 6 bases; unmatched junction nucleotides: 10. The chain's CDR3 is CASSPRTGPVEQYF. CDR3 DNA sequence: TGTGCCAGCAGCCCAAGGACAGGCCCGGTCGAGCAGTACTTC.

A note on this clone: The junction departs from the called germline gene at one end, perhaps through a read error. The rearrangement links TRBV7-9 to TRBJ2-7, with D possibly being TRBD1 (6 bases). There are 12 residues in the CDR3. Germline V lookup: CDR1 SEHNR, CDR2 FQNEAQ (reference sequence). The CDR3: CSSSLQGYEQYF. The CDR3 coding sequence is TGTTCCAGCAGCTTACAGGGTTACGAGCAGTACTTC. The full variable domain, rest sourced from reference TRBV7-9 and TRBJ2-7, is DTGVSQNPRHKITKRGQNVTFRCDPISEHNRLYWYRQTLGQGPEFLTYFQNEAQLEKSRLLSDRFSAERPKGSFSTLEIQRTEQGDSAMYLCSSSLQGYEQYFGPGTRLTVT.

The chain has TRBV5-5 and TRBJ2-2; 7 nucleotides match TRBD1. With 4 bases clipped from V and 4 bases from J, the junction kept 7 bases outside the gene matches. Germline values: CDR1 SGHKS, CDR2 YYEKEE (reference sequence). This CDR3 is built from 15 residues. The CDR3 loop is CASSPTGARTGELFF. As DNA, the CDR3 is TGTGCCAGCAGCCCAACAGGGGCGCGCACCGGGGAGCTGTTTTTT.